This entry lists 5 T cell receptor beta chains sequenced from one sample in a study of metastatic and nonmetastatic thyroid tumors. TCRdb ran MiXCR on the PCR reads. The table includes 65,000 or so clones, about 3.8% detected once. Every patient underwent thyroid surgery untreated. The source material was blood. Receptor source: a female donor with papillary thyroid cancer or a benign thyroid nodule (not recorded which). Some clones in this sample may be carry-over from other donors' samples.

This clone was seen repeatedly, ten times or more. The V and J genes are TRBV5-1 and TRBJ2-3; TRBD1 matches at 7 bases. The trim removed 9 bases at V and 6 bases at J, leaving 10 bases unmatched. CDR3 length: 13 residues. CDR1 and CDR2 (germline): SGHRS, YFSETQ. In DNA, the CDR3 is TGCGCCACTCCGGGACAGAAGGTGGATACGCAGTATTTT. Residues: CATPGQKVDTQYF.

This clone was observed at least ten times. The J gene is TRBJ1-3, the V gene TRBV9; 7 nucleotides line up with TRBD1. The ends lost 0 bases at V and 4 bases at J; junction bases unmatched: 1. In germline, CDR1 is SGDLS, CDR2 YYNGEE. The CDR3 is 14 amino acids. The CDR3 protein is CASSVEQGGNTIYF. DNA for the CDR3: TGTGCCAGCAGCGTAGAACAGGGGGGAAACACCATATATTTT.

This clone was picked up many times. The chain is built from TRBV10-1 and TRBJ2-7; D is possibly TRBD1 (6 bases). Germline lookup yields CDR1 WNHNN and CDR2 SYGVQD (reference sequence). Trimming cost V 1 base and J 4 bases, with 17 bases left between them. The CDR3 is 16 residues long. This CDR3 reads CASSEWRTDTKYEQYF. The CDR3 nucleotides read TGCGCCAGCAGTGAGTGGAGGACAGACACTAAGTACGAGCAGTACTTC.

Of note for this clone: Just one base apart from a much larger clone, this may be a read error. Other DNA sequences within the sample encode an identical CDR3. The chain is built from TRBV9 and TRBJ2-5; D gene ambiguous. Germline loops: CDR1 SGDLS, CDR2 YYNGEE. The length of the CDR3 is 17 residues. The germline V and J ends were trimmed by 0 bases and 5 bases, with 20 bases remaining between them. The CDR3 nucleotides read TGTGCCAGCAGCGTAGGCCACGGACCCTCAGGTGGGGAGACCCAGTACTTC. This sequence encodes CASSVGHGPSGGETQYF.

The sample holds many counts of this clone. The chain combines TRBV5-6 with TRBJ2-4, with D perhaps TRBD1 or TRBD2 (5 bases each). The germline V gene has CDR1 SGHDT and CDR2 YYEEEE. CDR3 length equals 20 residues. With 4 bases removed from V and 4 bases from J, the gap between germline ends came to 30 bases. CDR3 amino acids: CASSLGVLRSQGATKNIQYF. CDR3 sequence (DNA): TGTGCCAGCAGCCTGGGGGTGCTTAGGAGCCAAGGGGCCACAAAAAACATTCAGTACTTC.